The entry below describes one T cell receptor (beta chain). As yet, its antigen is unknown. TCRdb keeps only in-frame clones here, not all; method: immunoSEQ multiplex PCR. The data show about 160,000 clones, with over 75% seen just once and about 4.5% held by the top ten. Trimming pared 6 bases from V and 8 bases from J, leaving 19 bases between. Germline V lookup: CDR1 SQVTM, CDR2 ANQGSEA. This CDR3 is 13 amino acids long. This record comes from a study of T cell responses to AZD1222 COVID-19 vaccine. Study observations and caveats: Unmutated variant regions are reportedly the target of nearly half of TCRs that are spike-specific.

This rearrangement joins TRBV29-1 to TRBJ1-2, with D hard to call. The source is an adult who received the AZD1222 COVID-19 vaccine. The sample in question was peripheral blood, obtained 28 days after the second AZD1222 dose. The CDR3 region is CSVADRSPGGYTF. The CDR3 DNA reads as TGCAGCGTCGCCGATAGGTCACCTGGGGGCTACACCTTC.